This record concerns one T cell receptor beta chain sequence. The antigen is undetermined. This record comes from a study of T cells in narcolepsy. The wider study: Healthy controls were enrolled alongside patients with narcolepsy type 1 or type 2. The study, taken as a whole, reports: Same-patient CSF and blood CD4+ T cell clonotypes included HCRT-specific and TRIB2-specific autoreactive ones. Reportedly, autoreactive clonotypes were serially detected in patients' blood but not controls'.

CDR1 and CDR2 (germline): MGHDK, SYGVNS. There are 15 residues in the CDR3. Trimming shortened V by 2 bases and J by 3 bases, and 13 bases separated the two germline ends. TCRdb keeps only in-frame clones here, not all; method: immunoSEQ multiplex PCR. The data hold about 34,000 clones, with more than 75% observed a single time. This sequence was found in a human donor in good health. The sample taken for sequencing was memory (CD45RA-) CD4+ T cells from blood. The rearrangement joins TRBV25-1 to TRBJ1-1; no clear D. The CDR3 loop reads CASSEPQCGDTEAFF. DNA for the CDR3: TGTGCCAGCAGTGAACCCCAGTGTGGGGACACTGAAGCTTTCTTT.